This T cell receptor beta chain appears in the sequencing data of a study of shared clonotypes between healthy human individuals. With regard to this clone: What it binds is unknown. This sample also contains other DNA sequences that code for the same CDR3.

Broader study findings: Specimens sampled were limited to blood, with tissue repertoires likely differing. In a handful of donors, about 5% of naive CD4 clonotypes appeared in common.

Replicate PCRs run on sorted subsets employed 200 ng DNA, tens of thousands of T cell genomes. Assay: immunoSEQ multiplex PCR; the TCRdb copy retains only in-frame clones and omits some. Of around 2,000,000 clones in the sample, roughly 95% were seen once. This CDR3 contains 14 residues. Trimming cost V 0 bases and J 3 bases; bases outside gene matches: 1. Germline assignment: CDR1 ENHRY and CDR2 SYGVKD. The chain has TRBV10-3 and TRBJ2-7; 8 nucleotides line up with TRBD2. The sequenced sample was naive CD4+ T cells sorted from blood. The sample's subset: CD45RA+ positively selected. The sequence came from a man younger than 35 in good health. The CDR3 loop is CAISESTSGYEQYF. As DNA, the CDR3 is TGTGCCATCAGTGAGTCCACTAGCGGCTACGAGCAGTACTTC.